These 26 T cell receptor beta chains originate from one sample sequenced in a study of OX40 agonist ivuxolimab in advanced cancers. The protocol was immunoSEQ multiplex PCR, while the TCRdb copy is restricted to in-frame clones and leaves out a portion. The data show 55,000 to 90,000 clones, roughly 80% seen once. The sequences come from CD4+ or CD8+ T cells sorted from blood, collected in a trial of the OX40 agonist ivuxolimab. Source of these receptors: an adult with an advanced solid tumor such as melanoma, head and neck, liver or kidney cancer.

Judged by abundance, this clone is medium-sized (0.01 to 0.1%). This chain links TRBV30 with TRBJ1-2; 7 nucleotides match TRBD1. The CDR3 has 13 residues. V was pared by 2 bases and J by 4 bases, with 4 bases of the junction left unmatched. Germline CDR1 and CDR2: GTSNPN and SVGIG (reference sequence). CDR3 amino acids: CAWSRDRPYGYTF. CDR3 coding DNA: TGTGCCTGGAGTCGGGACAGACCCTATGGCTACACCTTC.

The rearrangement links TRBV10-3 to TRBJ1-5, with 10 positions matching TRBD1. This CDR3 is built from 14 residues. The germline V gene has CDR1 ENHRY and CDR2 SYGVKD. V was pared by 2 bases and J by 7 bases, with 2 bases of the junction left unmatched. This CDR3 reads CAISEGQGGQPQHF. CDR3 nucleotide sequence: TGTGCCATCAGTGAGGGACAGGGGGGCCAGCCCCAGCATTTT.

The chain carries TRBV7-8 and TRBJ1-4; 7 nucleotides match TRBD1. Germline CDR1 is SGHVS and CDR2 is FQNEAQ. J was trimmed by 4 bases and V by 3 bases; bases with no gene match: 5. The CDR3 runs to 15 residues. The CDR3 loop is CASSLGTAFNEKLFF. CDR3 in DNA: TGTGCCAGCAGCTTGGGGACAGCCTTTAATGAAAAACTGTTTTTT.

The chain's CDR3 is CASTSQGGNTEAFF. CDR3 in DNA: TGTGCCAGCACCTCCCAGGGGGGGAACACTGAAGCTTTCTTT. The gene calls are TRBV28 and TRBJ1-1, with 7 bases fitting TRBD1. Germline CDR1 reads MDHEN; CDR2 reads SYDVKM. With V trimmed by 7 bases and J by 1 base, 6 bases remained unmatched. This CDR3 contains 14 residues.

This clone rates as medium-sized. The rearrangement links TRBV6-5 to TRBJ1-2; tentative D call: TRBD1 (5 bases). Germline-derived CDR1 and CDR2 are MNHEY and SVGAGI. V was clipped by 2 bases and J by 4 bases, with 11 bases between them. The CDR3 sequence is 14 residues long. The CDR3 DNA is TGTGCCAGCAGTTACAGCAGGGCCACCTATGGCTACACCTTC. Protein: CASSYSRATYGYTF.

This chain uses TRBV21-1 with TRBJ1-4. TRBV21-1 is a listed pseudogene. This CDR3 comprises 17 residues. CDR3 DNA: TGTGCCAGCACCAAGACGATAGGAACCGTGAGGGGTGAAAAACTGTTTTTT. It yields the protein CASTKTIGTVRGEKLFF.

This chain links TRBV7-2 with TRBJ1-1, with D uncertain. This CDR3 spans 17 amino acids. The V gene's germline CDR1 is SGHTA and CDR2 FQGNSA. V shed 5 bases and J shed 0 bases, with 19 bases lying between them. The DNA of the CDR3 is TGTGCCAGCAGCCAAAATGGGAGGTCAAACATGAACACTGAAGCTTTCTTT. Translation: CASSQNGRSNMNTEAFF.

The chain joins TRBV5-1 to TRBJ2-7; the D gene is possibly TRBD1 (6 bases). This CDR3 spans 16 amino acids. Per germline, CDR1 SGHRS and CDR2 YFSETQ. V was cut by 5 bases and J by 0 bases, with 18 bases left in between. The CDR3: CASRAATGLSSYEQYF. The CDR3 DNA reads TGCGCCAGCAGGGCCGCCACAGGGCTTAGCTCCTACGAGCAGTACTTC. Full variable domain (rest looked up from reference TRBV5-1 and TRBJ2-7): KAGVTQTPRYLIKTRGQQVTLSCSPISGHRSVSWYQQTPGQGLQFLFEYFSETQRNKGNFPGRFSGRQFSNSRSEMNVSTLELGDSALYLCASRAATGLSSYEQYFGPGTRLTVT.

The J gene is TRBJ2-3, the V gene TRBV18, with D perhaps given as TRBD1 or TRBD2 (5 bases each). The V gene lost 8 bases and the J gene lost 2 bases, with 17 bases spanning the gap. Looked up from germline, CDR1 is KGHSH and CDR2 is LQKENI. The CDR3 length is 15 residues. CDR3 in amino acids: CASQSGAGSTDTQYF. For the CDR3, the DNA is TGTGCCAGCCAATCCGGGGCAGGCTCCACAGATACGCAGTATTTT.

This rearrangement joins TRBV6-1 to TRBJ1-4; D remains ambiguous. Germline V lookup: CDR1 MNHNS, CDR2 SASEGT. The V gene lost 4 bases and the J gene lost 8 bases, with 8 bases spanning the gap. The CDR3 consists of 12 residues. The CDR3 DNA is TGTGCCAGCAGTGCTAGACGGGAAAAACTGTTTTTT. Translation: CASSARREKLFF.

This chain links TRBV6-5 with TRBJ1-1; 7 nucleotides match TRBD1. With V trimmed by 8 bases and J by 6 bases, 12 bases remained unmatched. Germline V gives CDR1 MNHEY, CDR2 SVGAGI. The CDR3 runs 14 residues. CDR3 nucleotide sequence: TGTGCCAGCCCCCCAGAGGGGGCGCGCGCTGAAGCTTTCTTT. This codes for CASPPEGARAEAFF.

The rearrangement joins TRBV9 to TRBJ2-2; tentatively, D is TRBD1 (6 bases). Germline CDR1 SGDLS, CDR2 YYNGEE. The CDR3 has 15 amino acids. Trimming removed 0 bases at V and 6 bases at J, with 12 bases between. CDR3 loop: CASSVGQGSAGELFF. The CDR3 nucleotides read TGTGCCAGCAGCGTAGGGCAGGGGTCGGCCGGGGAGCTGTTTTTT.

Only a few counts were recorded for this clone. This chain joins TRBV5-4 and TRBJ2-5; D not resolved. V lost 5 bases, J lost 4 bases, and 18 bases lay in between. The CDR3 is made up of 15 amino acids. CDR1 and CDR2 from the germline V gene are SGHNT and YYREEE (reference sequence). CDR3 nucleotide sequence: TGTGCCAGCAGTAAAACCCAGAGATCAGGAGAGACCCAGTACTTC. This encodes CASSKTQRSGETQYF.

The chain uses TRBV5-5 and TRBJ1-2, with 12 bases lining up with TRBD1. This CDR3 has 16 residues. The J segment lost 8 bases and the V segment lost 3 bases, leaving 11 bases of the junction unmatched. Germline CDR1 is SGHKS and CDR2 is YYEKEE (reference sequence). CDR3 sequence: CASSYSGTGGFGGYTF. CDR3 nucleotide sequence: TGTGCCAGCAGCTATAGTGGGACAGGGGGCTTCGGAGGCTACACCTTC.

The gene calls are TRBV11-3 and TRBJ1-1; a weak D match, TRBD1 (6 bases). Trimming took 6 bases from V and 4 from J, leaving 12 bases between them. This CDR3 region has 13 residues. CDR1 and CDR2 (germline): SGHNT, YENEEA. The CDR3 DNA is TGTGCCAGCAGTCAACAGGGATTCACTGAAGCTTTCTTT. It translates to CASSQQGFTEAFF.

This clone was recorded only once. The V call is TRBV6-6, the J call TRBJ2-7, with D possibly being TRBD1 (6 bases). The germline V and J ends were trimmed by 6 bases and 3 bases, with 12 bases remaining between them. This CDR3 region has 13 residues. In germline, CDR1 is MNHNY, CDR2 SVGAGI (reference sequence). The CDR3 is CASREIRGYEQYF. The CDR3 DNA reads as TGTGCCAGCAGAGAGATCAGGGGCTACGAGCAGTACTTC.

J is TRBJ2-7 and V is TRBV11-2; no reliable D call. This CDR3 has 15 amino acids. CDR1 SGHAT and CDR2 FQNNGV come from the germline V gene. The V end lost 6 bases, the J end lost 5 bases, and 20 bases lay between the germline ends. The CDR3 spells CASRPLAGDFHEQYF. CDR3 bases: TGTGCCAGCAGACCGCTTGCAGGTGACTTCCACGAGCAGTACTTC. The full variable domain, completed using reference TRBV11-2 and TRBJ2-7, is EAGVAQSPRYKIIEKRQSVAFWCNPISGHATLYWYQQILGQGPKLLIQFQNNGVVDDSQLPKDRFSAERLKGVDSTLKIQPAKLEDSAVYLCASRPLAGDFHEQYFGPGTRLTVT.

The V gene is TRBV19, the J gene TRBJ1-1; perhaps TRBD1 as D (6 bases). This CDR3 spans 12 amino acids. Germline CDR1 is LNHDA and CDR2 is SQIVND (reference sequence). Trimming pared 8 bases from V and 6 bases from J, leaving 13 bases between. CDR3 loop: CASQDRQAEAFF. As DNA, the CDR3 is TGTGCCAGTCAAGATAGACAGGCTGAAGCTTTCTTT.

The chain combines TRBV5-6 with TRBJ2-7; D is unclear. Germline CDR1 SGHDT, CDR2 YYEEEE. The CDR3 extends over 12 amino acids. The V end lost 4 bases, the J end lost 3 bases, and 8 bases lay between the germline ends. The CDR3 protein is CASSLVGYEQYF. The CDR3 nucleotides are TGTGCCAGCAGCCTGGTCGGCTACGAGCAGTACTTC. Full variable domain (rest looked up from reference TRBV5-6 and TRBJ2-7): DAGVTQSPTHLIKTRGQQVTLRCSPKSGHDTVSWYQQALGQGPQFIFQYYEEEERQRGNFPDRFSGHQFPNYSSELNVNALLLGDSALYLCASSLVGYEQYFGPGTRLTVT.

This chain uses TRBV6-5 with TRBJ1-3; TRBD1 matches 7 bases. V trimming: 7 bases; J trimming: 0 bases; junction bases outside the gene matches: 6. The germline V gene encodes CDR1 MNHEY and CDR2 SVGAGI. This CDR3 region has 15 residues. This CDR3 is CASTRTGRSGNTIYF. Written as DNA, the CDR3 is TGTGCCAGCACGAGGACAGGCCGCTCTGGAAACACCATATATTTT.

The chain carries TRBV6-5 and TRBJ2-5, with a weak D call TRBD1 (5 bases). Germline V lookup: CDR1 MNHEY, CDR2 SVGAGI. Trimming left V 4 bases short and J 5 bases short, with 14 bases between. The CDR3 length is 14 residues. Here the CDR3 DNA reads TGTGCCAGCAGTTCTGGACATGTAAGGGAGACCCAGTACTTC. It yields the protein CASSSGHVRETQYF.

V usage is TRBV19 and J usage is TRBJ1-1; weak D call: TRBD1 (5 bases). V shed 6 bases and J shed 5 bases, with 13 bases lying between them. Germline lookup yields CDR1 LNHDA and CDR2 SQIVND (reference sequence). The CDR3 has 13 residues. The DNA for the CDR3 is TGTGCCAGTAGAATGCAGGGAGGAACTGAAGCTTTCTTT. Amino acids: CASRMQGGTEAFF.

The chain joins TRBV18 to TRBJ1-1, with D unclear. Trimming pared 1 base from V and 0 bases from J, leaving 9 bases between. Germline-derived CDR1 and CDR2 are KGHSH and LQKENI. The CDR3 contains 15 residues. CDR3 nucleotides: TGTGCCAGCTCACCACAACAAAGTGTGAACACTGAAGCTTTCTTT. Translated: CASSPQQSVNTEAFF.

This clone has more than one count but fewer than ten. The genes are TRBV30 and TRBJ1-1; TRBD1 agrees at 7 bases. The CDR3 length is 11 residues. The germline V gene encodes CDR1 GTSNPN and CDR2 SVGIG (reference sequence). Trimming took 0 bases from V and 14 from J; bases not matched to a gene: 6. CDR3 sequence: CAWSVGRGVFF. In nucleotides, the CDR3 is TGTGCCTGGAGTGTGGGCAGGGGGGTCTTCTTT.

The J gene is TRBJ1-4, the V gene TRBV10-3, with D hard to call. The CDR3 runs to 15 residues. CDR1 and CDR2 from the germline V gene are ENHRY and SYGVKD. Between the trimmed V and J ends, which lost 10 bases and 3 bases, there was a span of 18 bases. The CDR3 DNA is TGTGCCAGCAGCCGCTATTACCCCTCTAATGAAAAACTGTTTTTT. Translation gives CASSRYYPSNEKLFF.

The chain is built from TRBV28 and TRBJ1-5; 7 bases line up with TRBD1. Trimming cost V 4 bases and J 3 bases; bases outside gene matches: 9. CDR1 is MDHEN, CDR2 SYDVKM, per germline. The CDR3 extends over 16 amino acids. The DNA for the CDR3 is TGTGCCAGCAGTTCATATAGTCAGGGGGACAATCAGCCCCAGCATTTT. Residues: CASSSYSQGDNQPQHF.